This TCR beta chain was captured by sequencing in a study of blood T cell repertoires in COVID-19. Study details: T cells, B-cell-depleted T cells, or PBMCs supplied cDNA or gDNA.

V dropped 3 bases and J dropped 1 base, with 9 bases sitting between them. The CDR3 has 14 residues. Germline lookup yields CDR1 LNHDA and CDR2 SQIVND (reference sequence). Across about two dozen US areas, participants ranged in age from about 18 to 100 years. In the original analysis: Reference gene primer amplification yielded estimated nucleated cell counts. The assay was immunoSEQ multiplex PCR, and TCRdb's table has in-frame clones only and misses some. From that table come the V and J calls and clone size; the DNA was used to work out D and trimming. The table includes 220,000 or so clones, approximately 90% detected once.

This sequence joins TRBV19 and TRBJ1-1; weak D call: TRBD1 (5 bases). The source is a woman aged 18-29 years in a cohort exposed to, infected with or recovered from COVID-19 (not recorded which). Sequenced sample: PBMCs or T cells enriched from blood (not recorded which). CDR3 residues: CASSIAGSNTEAFF. CDR3 nucleotides: TGTGCCAGTAGTATCGCAGGGTCGAACACTGAAGCTTTCTTT.